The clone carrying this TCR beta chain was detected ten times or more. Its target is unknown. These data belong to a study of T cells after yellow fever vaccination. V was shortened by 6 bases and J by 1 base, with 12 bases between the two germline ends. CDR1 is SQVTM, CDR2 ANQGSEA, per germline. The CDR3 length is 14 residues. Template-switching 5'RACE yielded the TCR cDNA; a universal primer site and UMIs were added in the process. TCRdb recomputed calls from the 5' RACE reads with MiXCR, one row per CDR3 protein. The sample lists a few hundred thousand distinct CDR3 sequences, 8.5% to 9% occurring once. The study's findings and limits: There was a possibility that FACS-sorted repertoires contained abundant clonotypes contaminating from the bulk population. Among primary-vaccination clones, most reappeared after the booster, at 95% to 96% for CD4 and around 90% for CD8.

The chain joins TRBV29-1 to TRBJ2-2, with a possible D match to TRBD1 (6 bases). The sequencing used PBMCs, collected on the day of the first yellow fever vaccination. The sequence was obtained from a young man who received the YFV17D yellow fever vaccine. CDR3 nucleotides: TGCAGCGTGGCCGGGACATTGAACACCGGGGAGCTGTTTTTT. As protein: CSVAGTLNTGELFF.